A selection of T cell receptor beta chains follows, all from one sample in a study of cytomegalovirus exposure and HLA in healthy donors. The protocol was immunoSEQ multiplex PCR, while the TCRdb copy is restricted to in-frame clones and leaves out a portion. Here the sample spans under 170,000 clones, about 60% being singletons. The sample was PBMCs. These TCRs come from a woman aged 55-70 years in good health and CMV-seropositive. The CDR3 runs from the conserved cysteine through the conserved F or W. The D gene is left open where the match is weak. A row's size may be missing; if present it is once, few, many or a size class.

NA,TRBJ1-5,NA,TRBV30,TGTGCCTGGAGTGTACCGGGGGGCGACAATCAGCCCCAGCATTTT,CAWSVPGGDNQPQHF
NA,TRBJ1-1,NA,TRBV5-4,TGTGCCAGCAGCTTAGGAGGCGAAGCTTTCTTT,CASSLGGEAFF
NA,TRBJ1-5,NA,TRBV28,TGTGCCAGCAGTTTTAATATTTTCAATCAGCCCCAGCATTTT,CASSFNIFNQPQHF
NA,TRBJ2-3,TRBD2,TRBV28,TGTGCCAGCAGTGGACAACTAGTGGGCGGGAGGGGAGCAGATACGCAGTATTTT,CASSGQLVGGRGADTQYF
NA,TRBJ2-7,TRBD1,TRBV27,TGTGCCAGCAGTGACAGGGGCCACGAGCAGTACTTC,CASSDRGHEQYF
few,TRBJ1-5,NA,TRBV6-5,TGTGCCAGCAGTTTCACCGAGAGTCAGCCCCAGCATTTT,CASSFTESQPQHF
once,TRBJ1-5,TRBD1,TRBV18,TGTGCCAGCTCCCTCGACAGGGTCAATCAGCCCCAGCATTTT,CASSLDRVNQPQHF
NA,TRBJ1-5,TRBD1,TRBV7-2,TGTGCCAGCAGCTTCAGCGCCGGGACAGGCAATCAGCCCCAGCATTTT,CASSFSAGTGNQPQHF
NA,TRBJ2-7,NA,TRBV5-1,TGCGCCAGCAGCTTGGCCTTAGGGGCCCTGGGGAGGGAGCAGTACTTC,CASSLALGALGREQYF
NA,TRBJ2-3,NA,TRBV28,TGTGCCACCGAACAGGGCCCCGATACGCAGTATTTT,CATEQGPDTQYF
NA,TRBJ2-2,TRBD2,TRBV7-2,TGTGCCAGCAGACTACTAGCGGGAGACACCGGGGAGCTGTTTTTT,CASRLLAGDTGELFF
once,TRBJ2-1,NA,TRBV4-2,TGTGCCAGCAGCCAAACAGGGTTGGGCTCCTACAATGAGCAGTTCTTC,CASSQTGLGSYNEQFF
once,TRBJ1-3,NA,TRBV4-2,TGTGCCAGCAGCCAAGATCGAGGGCGTGGAAACACCATATATTTT,CASSQDRGRGNTIYF
NA,TRBJ2-3,NA,TRBV12-1,TGTGCCAGCAGCTTGGTCAGGACTAGCGGACCCACCATCCATACGCAGTATTTT,CASSLVRTSGPTIHTQYF
NA,TRBJ1-1,NA,TRBV20-1,TGCAGTGCTTTTCTTAACACTGAAGCTTTCTTT,CSAFLNTEAFF
NA,TRBJ1-5,NA,TRBV28,TGTGCCAGCGCGGTGGCGTTATATAGCAATCAGCCCCAGCATTTT,CASAVALYSNQPQHF
NA,TRBJ1-1,TRBD1,TRBV9,TGTGCCAGCAGCCCCAGCAGGGGGCGGGGGACTGAAGCTTTCTTT,CASSPSRGRGTEAFF
once,TRBJ2-3,TRBD2,TRBV6-1,TGTGCCAGCAGTGATCCTACGGGAGGGAGGTATGCGGATACGCAGTATTTT,CASSDPTGGRYADTQYF
NA,TRBJ2-1,TRBD2,TRBV2,TGTGCCAGTACGACTAGCGGGGAATACAATGAGCAGTTCTTC,CASTTSGEYNEQFF
NA,TRBJ1-2,NA,TRBV28,TGTGCCAGCAGTTTTATCCCTTATGGCTACACCTTC,CASSFIPYGYTF
NA,TRBJ2-7,NA,TRBV7-9,TGTTCCAGCAGCATCACAGGGTACGAGCAGTACTTC,CSSSITGYEQYF
NA,TRBJ2-7,NA,TRBV20-1,TGCAGTGCTCCCCCCCTCTACGAGCAGTACTTC,CSAPPLYEQYF
NA,TRBJ2-1,NA,TRBV11-2,TGTGCCAGCAAGTTAGTTTACAATGAGCAGTTCTTC,CASKLVYNEQFF
once,TRBJ2-3,NA,TRBV25-1,TGTGCCAGCAGTGAATTCTTCCAGGATACGCAGTATTTT,CASSEFFQDTQYF
few,TRBJ2-1,TRBD1,TRBV7-2,TGTGCCAGCAGCCCTTGGACAGGGGTGGACAATGAGCAGTTCTTC,CASSPWTGVDNEQFF
once,TRBJ1-5,NA,TRBV29-1,TGCAGCGCTGGACAGAACAATCAGCCCCAGCATTTT,CSAGQNNQPQHF
NA,TRBJ2-6,TRBD2,TRBV19,TGTGCCAGTAGTGGACTAGCGGGCTCTGGGGCCAACGTCCTGACTTTC,CASSGLAGSGANVLTF
once,TRBJ2-1,TRBD2,TRBV19,TGTGCCAGTAGTATAGGGGCGGGAGCCTTAATGGAGCAGTTCTTC,CASSIGAGALMEQFF
NA,TRBJ2-1,NA,TRBV5-6,TGTGCCAGCAGTTATAGCGCATCAGCCCCGAACGAGCAGTTCTTC,CASSYSASAPNEQFF
once,TRBJ1-1,NA,TRBV5-4,TGTGCCAGCAGCTTAGCAGGTAGTTTGGGCACTGAAGCTTTCTTT,CASSLAGSLGTEAFF
NA,TRBJ2-5,NA,TRBV25-1,TGTGCCAGCAGTGAATTGGAGGGACTCAACCAAGAGACCCAGTACTTC,CASSELEGLNQETQYF